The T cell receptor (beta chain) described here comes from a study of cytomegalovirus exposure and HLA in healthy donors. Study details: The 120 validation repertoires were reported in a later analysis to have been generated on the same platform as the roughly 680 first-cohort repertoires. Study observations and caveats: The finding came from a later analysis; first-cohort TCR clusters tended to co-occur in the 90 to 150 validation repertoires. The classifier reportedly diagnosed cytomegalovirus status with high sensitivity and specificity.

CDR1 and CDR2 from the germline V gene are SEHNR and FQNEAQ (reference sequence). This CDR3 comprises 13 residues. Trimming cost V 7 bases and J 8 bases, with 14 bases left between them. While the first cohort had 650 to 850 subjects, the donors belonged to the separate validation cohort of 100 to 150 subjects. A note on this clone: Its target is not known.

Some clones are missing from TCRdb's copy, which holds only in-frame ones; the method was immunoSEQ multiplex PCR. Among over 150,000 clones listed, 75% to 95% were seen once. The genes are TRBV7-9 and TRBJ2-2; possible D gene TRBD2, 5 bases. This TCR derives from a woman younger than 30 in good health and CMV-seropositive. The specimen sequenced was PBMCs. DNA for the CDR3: TGTGCCAGCACCCCCCGGGGTGAGGGGGAGCTGTTTTTT. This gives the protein CASTPRGEGELFF.